The clone carrying this T cell receptor beta chain was detected only a few times. These data come from a study of T-cell memory formation after mild COVID-19. TCRdb re-called the 5' RACE reads through MiXCR, storing one row per CDR3 protein. Of approximately 210,000 distinct CDR3 sequences in the sample, 8% to 11% are singletons; the top ten hold approximately 3%. This sequence was found in a man aged 18 to 30 who had mild COVID-19 (a few samples of this study predate the infection). Cell type and time point are not known. Specimen: PBMCs or a T cell subset sorted from them (not recorded which).

CDR3 protein: CASSYTMSLPGESEQYF. The CDR3 nucleotides read TGTGCCAGCAGTTACACCATGAGTTTACCCGGGGAGAGCGAGCAGTACTTC. The chain employs TRBV6-2 or TRBV6-3 and TRBJ2-7; D might be TRBD2 (5 bases). The germline V gene has CDR1 MNHEY and CDR2 SVGEGT. Between the trimmed V and J ends, which lost 2 bases and 6 bases, there was a span of 23 bases. The CDR3 sequence is 17 residues long.